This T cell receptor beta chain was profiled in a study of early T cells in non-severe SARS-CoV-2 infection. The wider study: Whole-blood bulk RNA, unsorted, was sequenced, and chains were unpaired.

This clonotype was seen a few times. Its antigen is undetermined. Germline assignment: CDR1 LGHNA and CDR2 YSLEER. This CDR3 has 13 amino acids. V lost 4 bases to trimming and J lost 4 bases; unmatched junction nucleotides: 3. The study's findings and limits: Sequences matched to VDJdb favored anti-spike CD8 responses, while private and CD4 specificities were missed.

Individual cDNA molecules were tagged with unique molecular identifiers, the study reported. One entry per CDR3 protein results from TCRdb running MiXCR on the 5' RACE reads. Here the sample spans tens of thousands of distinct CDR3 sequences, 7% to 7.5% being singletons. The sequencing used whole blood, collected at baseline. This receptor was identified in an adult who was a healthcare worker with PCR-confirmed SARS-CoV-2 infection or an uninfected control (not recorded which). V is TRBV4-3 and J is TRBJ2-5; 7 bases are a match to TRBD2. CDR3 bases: TGCGCCAGCAGCCGGGTAGCGGGAGAGACCCAGTACTTC. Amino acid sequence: CASSRVAGETQYF.